These 22 T cell receptor beta chains originate from one sample sequenced in a study of molecular identifiers for immune sequencing clone quantification. TCRdb used MiXCR to reprocess the PCR reads, holding one entry per CDR3 protein. The table has 7,500 to 9,500 distinct CDR3 sequences, roughly an eighth seen once. Sequencing was performed on naive CD8+ T cells from blood, with Jurkat cell RNA spiked in. Regarding subset: FACS-sorted CD8+CD4-CCR7+CD45RA+ naive T cells. Source of these receptors: a human donor in good health. Some libraries in this study had Jurkat cell RNA spiked in.

In its sample, this clonotype was seen many times. This sequence joins TRBV12-3 or TRBV12-4 and TRBJ2-6, with unresolved D. The ends were cut back, 6 bases at V and 0 bases at J, with 9 bases in the middle. This CDR3 has 15 residues. CDR3 amino acids: CASSQTDSGANVLTF. The CDR3 coding sequence is TGTGCCAGCAGCCAGACGGACTCTGGGGCCAACGTCCTGACTTTC.

In its sample, this clonotype was seen many times. The rearrangement links TRBV19 to TRBJ2-7; D not certain. CDR1 LNHDA and CDR2 SQIVND come from the germline V gene (reference sequence). The CDR3 is made up of 14 amino acids. The V gene lost 5 bases and the J gene lost 2 bases, with 13 bases spanning the gap. In DNA form, the CDR3 reads TGTGCCAGTAGTCCGGTTAAGGGTACCTACGAGCAGTACTTC. Translation: CASSPVKGTYEQYF.

Of note for this clonotype: This likely comes from a read error, as the CDR3 has no conserved phenylalanine or tryptophan at its end. The V gene is TRBV13, the J gene TRBJ1-5; D remains ambiguous. The CDR3 sequence is 14 residues long. Germline lookup yields CDR1 PRHDT and CDR2 FYEKMQ (reference sequence). The CDR3 sequence is CASSSRLGNQPQHS. The DNA for the CDR3 is TGTGCTAGCAGCTCCCGGTTGGGCAATCAGCCCCAGCATTCT.

This clonotype ranks as medium-sized (0.01 to 0.1%). The rearrangement uses TRBV20-1 and TRBJ2-7; 7 bases map to TRBD2. Germline CDR1 and CDR2: DFQATT and SNEGSKA (reference sequence). The V and J ends lost 1 base and 4 bases, in that order; junction bases with no gene match: 4. This CDR3 comprises 13 residues. This chain's CDR3 is CSARAGGSYEQYF. The CDR3 DNA reads as TGCAGTGCTAGAGCGGGAGGATCTTACGAGCAGTACTTC.

This clonotype was seen many times. The chain links TRBV4-3 to TRBJ2-1; D may be TRBD2 (5 bases). Germline CDR1 and CDR2: LGHNA and YSLEER. V was cut by 0 bases and J by 1 base, with 16 bases left in between. CDR3 length: 18 amino acids. The CDR3: CASSQDFTSLVSYNEQFF. In DNA form, the CDR3 reads TGCGCCAGCAGCCAAGATTTTACTAGTCTTGTTTCCTACAATGAGCAGTTCTTC.

This clonotype was detected ten times or more. The chain carries TRBV15 and TRBJ1-5; D remains unclear. The CDR3 spans 15 residues. Trimming shortened V by 0 bases and J by 4 bases, and 10 bases separated the two germline ends. Germline assignment: CDR1 LNHNV and CDR2 YYDKDF (reference sequence). As DNA, the CDR3 is TGTGCCACCAGCAGAGATTTAGGGCAGAATCAGCCCCAGCATTTT. Protein product: CATSRDLGQNQPQHF.

This clonotype is labeled medium-sized. V and J are TRBV25-1 and TRBJ1-6; TRBD1 might be the D (6 bases). In germline, CDR1 is MGHDK, CDR2 SYGVNS. V dropped 3 bases and J dropped 14 bases, with 20 bases sitting between them. CDR3 size: 15 residues. In DNA, the CDR3 is TGTGCCAGCAGTGACCGGATGGGGGGGCCGTCGGCCCTCCACTTT. Protein: CASSDRMGGPSALHF.

This clonotype is judged medium-sized (0.01 to 0.1%). The CDR3 protein is CASSLNKGAKPQHF. The CDR3, as DNA: TGTGCCAGCAGTTTGAACAAAGGAGCAAAGCCCCAGCATTTT. This chain links TRBV27 with TRBJ1-5, with D uncertain. Trimming stripped 3 bases from V and 8 bases from J, with 14 bases between. The CDR3 covers 14 residues. The germline CDR1 and CDR2 sequences are MNHEY and SMNVEV (reference sequence).

This clonotype has a count of ten or more. The rearrangement links TRBV7-9 to TRBJ2-2; no clear D gene. Germline V CDR1 and CDR2: SEHNR, FQNEAQ (reference sequence). V was cut by 5 bases and J by 0 bases, with 4 bases left in between. The CDR3 is made up of 13 amino acids. The CDR3 spells CASSAANTGELFF. CDR3 nucleotides: TGTGCCAGCAGCGCGGCGAACACCGGGGAGCTGTTTTTT.

This clonotype appeared many times. The CDR3 region is CASVDSYNEQFF. The CDR3, as DNA: TGTGCCAGTGTGGATTCCTACAATGAGCAGTTCTTC. The chain carries TRBV7-6 and TRBJ2-1; D is unclear. CDR3 length: 12 amino acids. V was cut by 9 bases and J by 1 base, with 7 bases left in between. CDR1 and CDR2 from the germline V gene are SGHVS and FNYEAQ.

This clonotype is medium-sized (0.01 to 0.1%) by share. The genes are TRBV4-1 and TRBJ1-5; 7 nucleotides agree with TRBD1. This CDR3 has 19 amino acids. Germline CDR1 MGHRA, CDR2 YSYEKL. The trim removed 0 bases at V and 1 base at J, leaving 12 bases unmatched. DNA for the CDR3: TGCGCCAGCAGCCAAGAAGGGACAGCCCCCGCTAGGAGCAATCAGCCCCAGCATTTT. Translated: CASSQEGTAPARSNQPQHF.

Turning to this clonotype: A read error may produce the germline difference seen at one junction end. The V call is TRBV5-6, the J call TRBJ2-3; D might be TRBD1 (5 bases). Germline CDR1 is SGHDT and CDR2 is YYEEEE. The CDR3 sequence is 14 residues long. The CDR3 DNA reads as TGTGCCAGCAGCCATCCGCCTGAGACAGATACGCAGTATTTC. It specifies CASSHPPETDTQYF.

By its share, this clonotype is medium-sized. The J gene is TRBJ1-5, the V gene TRBV6-5, with D hard to call. With 6 bases removed from V and 3 bases from J, the gap between germline ends came to 18 bases. Germline V gene sequence: CDR1 MNHEY, CDR2 SVGAGI. CDR3 length equals 16 residues. The CDR3 sequence: CASSPEPTTPNQPQHF. Written as DNA, the CDR3 is TGTGCCAGCAGCCCAGAACCAACCACCCCCAATCAGCCCCAGCATTTT.

This clonotype was counted at least ten times. The chain is built from TRBV7-9 and TRBJ1-1; the D gene is possibly TRBD1 (6 bases). The V and J ends lost 4 bases and 4 bases respectively, with 7 bases between them. There are 12 residues in the CDR3. Germline CDR1 SEHNR, CDR2 FQNEAQ (reference sequence). CDR3 DNA sequence: TGTGCCAGCAGCTGGGGGGCCACTGAAGCTTTCTTT. Protein sequence: CASSWGATEAFF.

Ten or more counts support this clonotype. The chain employs TRBV12-3 or TRBV12-4 and TRBJ2-3; 7 bases are shared with TRBD1. V dropped 2 bases and J dropped 2; count of bases not matched to a gene: 7. The CDR3 has 16 residues. The CDR3 DNA follows: TGTGCCAGCAGTTTACTTAGACAGGGCCTCACAGATACGCAGTATTTT. It translates to CASSLLRQGLTDTQYF.

Notes on this clonotype: Its ends do not fully match the called genes, so a read error is possible. The rearrangement links TRBV9 to TRBJ2-1, with D perhaps being TRBD1 or TRBD2 (6 bases each). The CDR3 is 17 amino acids. Germline CDR1 SGDLS, CDR2 YYNGEE. The CDR3 protein is CASGVLGWGANYNEQFF. The CDR3 DNA reads as TGTGCCAGCGGCGTATTGGGTTGGGGGGCCAACTACAATGAGCAGTTCTTC.

This clonotype ranks as medium-sized (0.01 to 0.1%). The chain uses TRBV7-9 and TRBJ2-7; D not certain. Trimming took off 7 bases at V and 4 bases at J, with 14 bases between the two ends. The CDR3 totals 13 residues. Germline lookup yields CDR1 SEHNR and CDR2 FQNEAQ (reference sequence). The CDR3 DNA sequence: TGTGCCAGCACCGAGGCCGTACTTTACGAGCAGTACTTC. It yields the protein CASTEAVLYEQYF.

This clonotype came up many times. The rearrangement joins TRBV7-9 to TRBJ1-1, with 8 nucleotides matching TRBD1. With 6 bases clipped from V and 7 bases from J, the junction kept 7 bases outside the gene matches. The CDR3 is 13 residues long. From germline, CDR1 is SEHNR and CDR2 FQNEAQ (reference sequence). Here the CDR3 reads CASRDRVTGEAFF. The CDR3 DNA reads TGTGCCAGCAGGGACAGGGTAACGGGTGAAGCTTTCTTT.

This clonotype has only a few counts. This chain connects TRBV28 to TRBJ1-2; 7 nucleotides match TRBD1. Per the germline V gene, CDR1 is MDHEN and CDR2 is SYDVKM. CDR3 size: 14 residues. The V gene end was trimmed by 4 bases and the J gene end by 8 bases; junction bases not matched to a gene: 10. DNA of the CDR3: TGTGCCAGCAGTTCCAGTAAGGGGGCAGGGGGCTACACCTTC. Encoded protein: CASSSSKGAGGYTF.

This clonotype occurred many times. The CDR3 protein is CSVEGADTEAFF. CDR3 bases: TGCAGCGTTGAAGGGGCGGACACTGAAGCTTTCTTT. The chain carries TRBV29-1 and TRBJ1-1, with unresolved D. The CDR3 runs to 12 residues. Germline V gene sequence: CDR1 SQVTM, CDR2 ANQGSEA. Trimming pared 1 base from V and 3 bases from J, leaving 6 bases between. The full variable domain, rest sourced from reference TRBV29-1 and TRBJ1-1, is SAVISQKPSRDICQRGTSLTIQCQVDSQVTMMFWYRQQPGQSLTLIATANQGSEATYESGFVIDKFPISRPNLTFSTLTVSNMSPEDSSIYLCSVEGADTEAFFGQGTRLTVV.

By share, this clonotype counts as medium-sized. This chain uses TRBV6-5 with TRBJ2-7; 7 bases map to TRBD1. The CDR3 covers 14 residues. The V gene end was trimmed by 2 bases and the J gene end by 2 bases; junction bases not matched to a gene: 3. Per germline, CDR1 MNHEY and CDR2 SVGAGI. The DNA for the CDR3 is TGTGCCAGCAGTTACGGGCAGGGGGCCTACGAGCAGTACTTC. Translated: CASSYGQGAYEQYF.

Of note for this clonotype: This may come from a read error, since a much larger clone is one base off. CDR3 DNA: TGTGCCAGCCGCCAAGTCGCTAGCGGGAGGTCGGATACGCAGTATTTT. Translating it yields CASRQVASGRSDTQYF. The chain combines TRBV3-1 with TRBJ2-3; TRBD2 agrees at 11 bases. The CDR3 runs to 16 residues. Germline CDR1 LGHDT, CDR2 YNNKEL (reference sequence).